This T cell receptor (beta chain) was identified in a study of vaccination and CD4 T cells after COVID-19. Study information: Mild disease affected under 10 convalescent patients and severe disease one, all SARS-CoV-2 positive by nasal swab PCR.

The assay that was used to sequence DNA from cultured CD4+ T cells was the Oncomine TCR Beta short-read assay. A single record per CDR3 protein comes from TCRdb applying MiXCR to the PCR reads. Among roughly 13,000 distinct CDR3 sequences listed, around two fifths were seen once. This CDR3 has 14 amino acids. CDR1 is DFQATT, CDR2 SNEGSKA, per germline (reference sequence). V dropped 1 base and J dropped 3 bases, with 13 bases sitting between them. Treatment described: approximately nine-day PBMC culture with coronavirus spike peptide pools or control peptides (ViraFEST assay). The sample holds a few counts of this clonotype. The antigen is undetermined.

The sequenced sample was cultured CD4+ T cells from blood. The chain is built from TRBV20-1 and TRBJ2-7; D possibly matches TRBD1 or TRBD2 (5 bases each). The sequence was obtained from a human donor with COVID-19. Here the CDR3 reads CSARAGREVYEQYF. The CDR3, as DNA: TGCAGTGCTAGAGCGGGACGGGAAGTCTACGAGCAGTACTTC.